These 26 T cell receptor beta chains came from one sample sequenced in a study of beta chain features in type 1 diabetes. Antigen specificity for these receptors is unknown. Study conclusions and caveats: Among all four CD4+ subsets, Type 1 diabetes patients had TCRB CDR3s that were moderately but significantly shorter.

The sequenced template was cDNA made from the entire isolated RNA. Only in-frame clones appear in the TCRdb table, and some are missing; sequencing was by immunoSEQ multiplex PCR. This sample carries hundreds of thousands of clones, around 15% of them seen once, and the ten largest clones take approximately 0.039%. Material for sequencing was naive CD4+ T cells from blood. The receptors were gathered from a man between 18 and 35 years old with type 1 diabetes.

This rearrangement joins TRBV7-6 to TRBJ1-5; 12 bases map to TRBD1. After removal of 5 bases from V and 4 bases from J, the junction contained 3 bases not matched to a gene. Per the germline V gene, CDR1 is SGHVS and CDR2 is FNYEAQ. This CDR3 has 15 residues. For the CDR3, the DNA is TGTGCCAGCAGCCCGGGACAGGGGGCGAATCAGCCCCAGCATTTT. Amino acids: CASSPGQGANQPQHF.

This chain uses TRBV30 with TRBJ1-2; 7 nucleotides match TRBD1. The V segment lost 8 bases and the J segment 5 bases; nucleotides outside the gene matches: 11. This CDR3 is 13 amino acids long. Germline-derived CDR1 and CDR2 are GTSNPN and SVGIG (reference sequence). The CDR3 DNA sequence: TGTGCCAGAGAAAAGGGGGCAGATTATGGCTACACCTTC. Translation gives CAREKGADYGYTF.

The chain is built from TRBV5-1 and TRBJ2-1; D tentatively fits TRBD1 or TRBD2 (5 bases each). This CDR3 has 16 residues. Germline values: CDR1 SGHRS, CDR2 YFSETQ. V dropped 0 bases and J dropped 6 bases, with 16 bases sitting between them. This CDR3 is CASSLVGTRRVNEQFF. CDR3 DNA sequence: TGCGCCAGCAGCTTGGTCGGGACCCGACGGGTCAATGAGCAGTTCTTC.

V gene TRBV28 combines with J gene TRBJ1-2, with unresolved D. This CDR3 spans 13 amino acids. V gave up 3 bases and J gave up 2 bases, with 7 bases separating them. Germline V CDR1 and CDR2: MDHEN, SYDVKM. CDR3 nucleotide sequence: TGTGCCAGCAGTTTCGGAGGGAACTATGGCTACACCTTC. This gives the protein CASSFGGNYGYTF.

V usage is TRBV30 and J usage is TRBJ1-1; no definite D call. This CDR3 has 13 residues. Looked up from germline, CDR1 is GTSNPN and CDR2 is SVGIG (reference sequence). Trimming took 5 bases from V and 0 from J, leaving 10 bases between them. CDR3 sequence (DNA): TGTGCCTGGCGGAGCAGCATGAACACTGAAGCTTTCTTT. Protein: CAWRSSMNTEAFF.

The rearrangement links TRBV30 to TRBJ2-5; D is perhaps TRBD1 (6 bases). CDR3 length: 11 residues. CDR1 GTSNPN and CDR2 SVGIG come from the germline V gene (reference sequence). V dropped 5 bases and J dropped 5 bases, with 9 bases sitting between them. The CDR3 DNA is TGTGCCTGGGCAGGGGTTGAGACCCAGTACTTC. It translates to CAWAGVETQYF.

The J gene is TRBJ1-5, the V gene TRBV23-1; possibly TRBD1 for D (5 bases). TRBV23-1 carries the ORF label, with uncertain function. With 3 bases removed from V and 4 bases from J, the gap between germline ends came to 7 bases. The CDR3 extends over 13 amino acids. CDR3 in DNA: TGCGCCAGCAGTCACCAGGGTAATCAGCCCCAGCATTTT. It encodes CASSHQGNQPQHF.

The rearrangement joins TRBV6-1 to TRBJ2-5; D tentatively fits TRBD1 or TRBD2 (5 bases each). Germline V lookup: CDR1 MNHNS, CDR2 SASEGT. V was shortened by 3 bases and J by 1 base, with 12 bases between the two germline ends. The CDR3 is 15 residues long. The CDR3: CASSDRGLGQETQYF. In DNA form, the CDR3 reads TGTGCCAGCAGTGACCGGGGCCTAGGCCAAGAGACCCAGTACTTC.

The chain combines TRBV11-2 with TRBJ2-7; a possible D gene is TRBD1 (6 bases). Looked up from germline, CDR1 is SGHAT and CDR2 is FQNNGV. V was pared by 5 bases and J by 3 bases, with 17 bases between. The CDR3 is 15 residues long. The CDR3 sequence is CASSRLAQGLYEQYF. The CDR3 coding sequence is TGTGCCAGCAGCCGTCTGGCACAGGGTCTCTACGAGCAGTACTTC. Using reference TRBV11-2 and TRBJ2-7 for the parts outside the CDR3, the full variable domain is EAGVAQSPRYKIIEKRQSVAFWCNPISGHATLYWYQQILGQGPKLLIQFQNNGVVDDSQLPKDRFSAERLKGVDSTLKIQPAKLEDSAVYLCASSRLAQGLYEQYFGPGTRLTVT.

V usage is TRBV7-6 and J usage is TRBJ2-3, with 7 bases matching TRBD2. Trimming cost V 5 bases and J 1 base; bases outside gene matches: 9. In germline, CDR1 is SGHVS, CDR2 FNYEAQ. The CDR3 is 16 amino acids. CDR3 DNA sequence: TGTGCCAGCAGCCCCTCCGGGCTAGCGGGCACAGATACGCAGTATTTT. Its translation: CASSPSGLAGTDTQYF.

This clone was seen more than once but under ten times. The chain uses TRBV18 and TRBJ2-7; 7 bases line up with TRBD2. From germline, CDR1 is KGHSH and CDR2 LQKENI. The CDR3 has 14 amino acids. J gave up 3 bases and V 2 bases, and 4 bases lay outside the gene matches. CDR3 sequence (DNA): TGTGCCAGCTCACCAAGCCAGCGGGGCTACGAGCAGTACTTC. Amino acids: CASSPSQRGYEQYF.

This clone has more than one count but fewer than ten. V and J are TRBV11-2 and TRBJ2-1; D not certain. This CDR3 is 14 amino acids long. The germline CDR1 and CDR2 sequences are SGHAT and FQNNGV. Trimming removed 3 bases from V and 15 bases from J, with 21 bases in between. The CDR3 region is CASSFLSGNIGPFF. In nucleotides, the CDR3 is TGTGCCAGCAGCTTCTTGTCGGGTAATATAGGGCCGTTCTTC.

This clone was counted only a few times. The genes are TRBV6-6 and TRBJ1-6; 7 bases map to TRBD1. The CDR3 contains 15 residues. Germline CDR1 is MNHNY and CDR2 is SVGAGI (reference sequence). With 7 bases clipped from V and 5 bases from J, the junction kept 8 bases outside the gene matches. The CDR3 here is CASIDGQANNSPLHF. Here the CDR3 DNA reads TGTGCCAGCATCGACGGACAGGCCAATAATTCACCCCTCCACTTT.

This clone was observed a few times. The DNA for the CDR3 is TGTGCCAGCAGTTACGGCTTTCAAGAGACCCAGTACTTC. This sequence encodes CASSYGFQETQYF. The V call is TRBV6-5, the J call TRBJ2-5; D is uncertain. V lost 2 bases and J lost 2, with 6 bases in between. This CDR3 comprises 13 residues. CDR1 is MNHEY, CDR2 SVGAGI, per germline.

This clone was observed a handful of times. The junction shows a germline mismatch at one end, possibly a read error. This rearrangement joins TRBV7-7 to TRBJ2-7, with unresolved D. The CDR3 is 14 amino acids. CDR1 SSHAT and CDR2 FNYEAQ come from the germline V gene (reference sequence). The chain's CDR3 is CASSLDYGPYEQYF. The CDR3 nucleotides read TGTGCTAGCAGCTTAGATTACGGACCCTACGAGCAGTACTTC. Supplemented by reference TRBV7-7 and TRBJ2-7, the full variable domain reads GAGVSQSPRYKVTKRGQDVTLRCDPISSHATLYWYQQALGQGPEFLTYFNYEAQPDKSGLPSDRFSAERPEGSISTLTIQRTEQRDSAMYRCASSLDYGPYEQYFGPGTRLTVT.

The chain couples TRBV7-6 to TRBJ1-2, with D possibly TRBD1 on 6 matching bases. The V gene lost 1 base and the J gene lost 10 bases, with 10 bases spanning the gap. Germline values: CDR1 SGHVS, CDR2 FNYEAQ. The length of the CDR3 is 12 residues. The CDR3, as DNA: TGTGCCAGCAGCTTAGAAGCAGGGGACTACACCTTC. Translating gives CASSLEAGDYTF.

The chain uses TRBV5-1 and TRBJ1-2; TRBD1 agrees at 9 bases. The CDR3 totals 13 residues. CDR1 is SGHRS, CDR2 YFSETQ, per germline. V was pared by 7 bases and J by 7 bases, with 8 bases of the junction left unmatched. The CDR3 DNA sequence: TGCGCCAGCGGGGGACAGGGTATCAGTGGCTACACCTTC. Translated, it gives CASGGQGISGYTF.

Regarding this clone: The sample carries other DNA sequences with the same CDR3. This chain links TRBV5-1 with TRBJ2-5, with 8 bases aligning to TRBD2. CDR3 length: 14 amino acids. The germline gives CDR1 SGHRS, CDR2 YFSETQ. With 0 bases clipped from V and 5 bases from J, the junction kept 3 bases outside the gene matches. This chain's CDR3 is CASSLGAGAETQYF. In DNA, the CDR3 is TGCGCCAGCAGCTTGGGAGCGGGAGCTGAGACCCAGTACTTC.

CDR3 DNA: TGCGCCAGCAGCCTAGACAGGGGGACTGAAGCTTTCTTT. The encoded protein is CASSLDRGTEAFF. This chain joins TRBV4-1 and TRBJ1-1; 9 bases agree with TRBD1. The CDR3 totals 13 residues. J gave up 5 bases and V 4 bases, and 2 bases lay outside the gene matches. Germline values: CDR1 MGHRA, CDR2 YSYEKL.

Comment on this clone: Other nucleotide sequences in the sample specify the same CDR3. The CDR3 here is CASSLFGQPQHF. CDR3 coding DNA: TGTGCCAGCAGTTTATTTGGGCAGCCCCAGCATTTT. This chain uses TRBV27 with TRBJ1-5; D unresolved. From germline, CDR1 is MNHEY and CDR2 SMNVEV (reference sequence). This CDR3 is built from 12 residues. The V end was cut by 1 base, the J end by 7 bases, with 5 bases between.

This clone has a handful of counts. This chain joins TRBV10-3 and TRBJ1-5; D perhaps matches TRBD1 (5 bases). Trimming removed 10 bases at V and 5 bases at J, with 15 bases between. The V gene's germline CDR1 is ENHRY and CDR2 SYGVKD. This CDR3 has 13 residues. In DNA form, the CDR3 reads TGTGCCACGCAGGGTGTTCGGGATCAGCCCCAGCATTTT. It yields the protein CATQGVRDQPQHF.

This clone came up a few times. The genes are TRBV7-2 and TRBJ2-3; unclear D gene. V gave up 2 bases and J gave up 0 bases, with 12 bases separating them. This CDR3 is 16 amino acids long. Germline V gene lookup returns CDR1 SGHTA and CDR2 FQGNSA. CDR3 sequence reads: CASSLRQVRSTDTQYF. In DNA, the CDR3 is TGTGCCAGCAGCTTAAGGCAGGTTCGCAGCACAGATACGCAGTATTTT.

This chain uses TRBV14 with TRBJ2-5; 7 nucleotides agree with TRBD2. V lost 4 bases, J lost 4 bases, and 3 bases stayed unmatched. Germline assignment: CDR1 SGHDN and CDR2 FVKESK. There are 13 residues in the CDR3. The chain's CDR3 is CASSPSGGETQYF. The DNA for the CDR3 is TGTGCCAGCAGCCCCTCGGGAGGAGAGACCCAGTACTTC.

CDR3 in amino acids: CASSQGAQPQHF. DNA for the CDR3: TGTGCCAGCAGCCAAGGGGCTCAGCCCCAGCATTTT. J is TRBJ1-5 and V is TRBV14; D ambiguous. With 1 base removed from V and 6 bases from J, the gap between germline ends came to 4 bases. Germline V gives CDR1 SGHDN, CDR2 FVKESK. The CDR3 contains 12 residues.

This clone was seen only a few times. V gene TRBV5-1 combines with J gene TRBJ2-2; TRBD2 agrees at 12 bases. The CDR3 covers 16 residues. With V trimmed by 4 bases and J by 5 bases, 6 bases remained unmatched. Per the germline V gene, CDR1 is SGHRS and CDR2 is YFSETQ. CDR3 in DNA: TGCGCCAGCAGCGTGAGACTAGCGGGAGTAACCGGGGAGCTGTTTTTT. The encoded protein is CASSVRLAGVTGELFF.

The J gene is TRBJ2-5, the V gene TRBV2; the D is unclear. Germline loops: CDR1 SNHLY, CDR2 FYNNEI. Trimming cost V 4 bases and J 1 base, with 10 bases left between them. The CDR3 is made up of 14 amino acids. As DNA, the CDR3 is TGTGCCAGCAGTGGATTTTTAATCCAAGAGACCCAGTACTTC. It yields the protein CASSGFLIQETQYF.